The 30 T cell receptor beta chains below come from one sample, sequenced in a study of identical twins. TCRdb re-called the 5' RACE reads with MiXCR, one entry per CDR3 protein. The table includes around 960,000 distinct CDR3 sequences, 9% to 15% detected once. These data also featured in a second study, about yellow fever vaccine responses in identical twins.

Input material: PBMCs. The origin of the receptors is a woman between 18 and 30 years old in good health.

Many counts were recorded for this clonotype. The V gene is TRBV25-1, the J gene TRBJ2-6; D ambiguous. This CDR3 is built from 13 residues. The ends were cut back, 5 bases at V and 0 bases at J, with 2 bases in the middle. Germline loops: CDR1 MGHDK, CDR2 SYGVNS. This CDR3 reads CASSHSGANVLTF. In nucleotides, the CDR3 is TGTGCCAGCAGTCACTCTGGGGCCAACGTCCTGACTTTC.

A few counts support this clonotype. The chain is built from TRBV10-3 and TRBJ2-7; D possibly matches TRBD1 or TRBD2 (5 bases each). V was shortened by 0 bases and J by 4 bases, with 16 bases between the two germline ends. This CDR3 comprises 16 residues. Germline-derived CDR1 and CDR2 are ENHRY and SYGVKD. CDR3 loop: CAISESWGGGAYEQYF. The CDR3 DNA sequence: TGTGCCATCAGTGAGTCGTGGGGTGGGGGAGCTTACGAGCAGTACTTC.

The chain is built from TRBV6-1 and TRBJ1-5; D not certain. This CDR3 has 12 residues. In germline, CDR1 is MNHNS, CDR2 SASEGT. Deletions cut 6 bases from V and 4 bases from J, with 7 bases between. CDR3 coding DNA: TGTGCCAGCAGATCGACTAATCAGCCCCAGCATTTT. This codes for CASRSTNQPQHF.

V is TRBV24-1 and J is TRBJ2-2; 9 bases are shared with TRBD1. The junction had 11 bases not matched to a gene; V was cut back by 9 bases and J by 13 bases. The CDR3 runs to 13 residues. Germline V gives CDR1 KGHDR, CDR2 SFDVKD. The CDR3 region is CATSGQGFSRLFF. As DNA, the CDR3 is TGTGCCACCTCGGGACAGGGTTTTAGTCGGCTGTTTTTT.

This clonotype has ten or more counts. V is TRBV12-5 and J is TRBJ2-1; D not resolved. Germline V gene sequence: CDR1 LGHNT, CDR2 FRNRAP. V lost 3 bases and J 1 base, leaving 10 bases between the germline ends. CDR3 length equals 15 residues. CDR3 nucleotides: TGTGCTAGTGGTTTCAGACCAGGTTCCTACAATGAGCAGTTCTTC. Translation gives CASGFRPGSYNEQFF.

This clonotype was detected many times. CDR3 in amino acids: CASSQVSISYNEQFF. The CDR3 DNA reads TGTGCCAGCAGCCAAGTTTCCATCTCCTACAATGAGCAGTTCTTC. The V and J genes are TRBV4-2 and TRBJ2-1; D is ambiguous. V lost 1 base to trimming and J lost 0 bases, with 7 bases between them. CDR1 LGHNA and CDR2 YNFKEQ come from the germline V gene. This CDR3 comprises 15 residues.

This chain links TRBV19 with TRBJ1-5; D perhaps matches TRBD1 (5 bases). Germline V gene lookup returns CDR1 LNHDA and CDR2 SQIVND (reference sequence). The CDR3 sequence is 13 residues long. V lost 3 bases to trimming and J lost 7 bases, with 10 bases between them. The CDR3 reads CASSIGGRQPQHF. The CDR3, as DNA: TGTGCCAGTAGTATTGGGGGTAGACAGCCCCAGCATTTT.

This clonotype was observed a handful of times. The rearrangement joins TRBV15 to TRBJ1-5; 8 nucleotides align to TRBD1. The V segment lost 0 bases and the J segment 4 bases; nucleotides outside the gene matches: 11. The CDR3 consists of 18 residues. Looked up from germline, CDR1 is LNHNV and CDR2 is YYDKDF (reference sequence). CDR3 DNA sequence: TGTGCCACCAGCAGAGAACCCCCTGGACAGGGCTTAAATCAGCCCCAGCATTTT. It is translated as CATSREPPGQGLNQPQHF.

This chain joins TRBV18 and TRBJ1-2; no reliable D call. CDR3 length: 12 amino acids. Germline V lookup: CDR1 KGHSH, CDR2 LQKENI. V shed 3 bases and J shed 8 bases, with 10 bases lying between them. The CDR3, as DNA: TGTGCCAGCTCACCTCTAGGGTTCGGCTACACCTTC. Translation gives CASSPLGFGYTF.

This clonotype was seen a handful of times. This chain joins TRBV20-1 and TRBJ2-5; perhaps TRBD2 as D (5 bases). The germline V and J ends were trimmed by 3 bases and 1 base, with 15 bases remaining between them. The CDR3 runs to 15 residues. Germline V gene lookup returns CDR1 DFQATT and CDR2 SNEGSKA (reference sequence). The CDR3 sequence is CSARPLGSAQETQYF. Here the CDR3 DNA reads TGCAGTGCTAGGCCTCTAGGTAGCGCCCAAGAGACCCAGTACTTC.

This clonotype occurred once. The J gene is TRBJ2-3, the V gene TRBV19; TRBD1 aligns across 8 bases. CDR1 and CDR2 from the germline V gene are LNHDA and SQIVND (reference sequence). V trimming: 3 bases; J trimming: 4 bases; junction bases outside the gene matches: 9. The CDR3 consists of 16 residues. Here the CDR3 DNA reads TGTGCCAGTAGTATCGAAGGCAGGGGGCTTGCAGATACGCAGTATTTT. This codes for CASSIEGRGLADTQYF.

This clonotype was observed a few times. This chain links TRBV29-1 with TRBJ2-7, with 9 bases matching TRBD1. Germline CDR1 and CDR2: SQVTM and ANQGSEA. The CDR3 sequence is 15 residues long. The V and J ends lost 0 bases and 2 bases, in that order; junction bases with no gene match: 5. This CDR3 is CSVEEDRGTTYEQYF. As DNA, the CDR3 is TGCAGCGTTGAAGAGGACAGGGGAACTACCTACGAGCAGTACTTC.

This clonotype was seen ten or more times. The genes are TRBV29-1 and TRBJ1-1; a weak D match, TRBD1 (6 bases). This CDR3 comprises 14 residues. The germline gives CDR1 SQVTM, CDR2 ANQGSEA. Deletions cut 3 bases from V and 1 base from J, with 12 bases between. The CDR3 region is CSVDSGASNTEAFF. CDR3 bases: TGCAGCGTTGACTCGGGGGCGTCGAACACTGAAGCTTTCTTT.

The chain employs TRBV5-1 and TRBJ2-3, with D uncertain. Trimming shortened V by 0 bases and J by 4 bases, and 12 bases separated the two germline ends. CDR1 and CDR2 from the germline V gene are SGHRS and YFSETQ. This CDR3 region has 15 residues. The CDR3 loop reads CASSLVAHYADTQYF. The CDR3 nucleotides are TGCGCCAGCAGCTTGGTCGCGCATTACGCAGATACGCAGTATTTT.

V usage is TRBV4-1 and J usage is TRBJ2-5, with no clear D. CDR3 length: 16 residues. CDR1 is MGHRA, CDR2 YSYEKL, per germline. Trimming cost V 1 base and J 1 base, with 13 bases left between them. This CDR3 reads CASSQVADVLQETQYF. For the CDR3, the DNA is TGCGCCAGCAGCCAAGTTGCGGACGTACTCCAAGAGACCCAGTACTTC.

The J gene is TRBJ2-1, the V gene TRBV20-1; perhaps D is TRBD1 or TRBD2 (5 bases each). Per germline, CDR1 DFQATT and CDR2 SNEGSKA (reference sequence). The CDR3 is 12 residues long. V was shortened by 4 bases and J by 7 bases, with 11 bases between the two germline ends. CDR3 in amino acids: CSANEEGNEQFF. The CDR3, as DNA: TGCAGTGCTAATGAAGAGGGGAATGAGCAGTTCTTC.

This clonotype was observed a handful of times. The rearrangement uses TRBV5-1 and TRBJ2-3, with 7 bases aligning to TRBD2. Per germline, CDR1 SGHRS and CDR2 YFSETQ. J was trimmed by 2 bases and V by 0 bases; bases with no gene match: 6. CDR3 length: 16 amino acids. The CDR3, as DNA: TGCGCCAGCAGCTTGGCCAGCGGGGTTGCCACAGATACGCAGTATTTT. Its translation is CASSLASGVATDTQYF.

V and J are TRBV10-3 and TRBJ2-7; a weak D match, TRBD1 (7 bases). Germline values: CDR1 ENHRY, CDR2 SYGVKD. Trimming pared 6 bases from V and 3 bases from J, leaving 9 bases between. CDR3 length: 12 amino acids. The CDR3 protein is CAISQGGYEQYV. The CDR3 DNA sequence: TGTGCCATCAGCCAGGGGGGCTACGAGCAGTACGTC.

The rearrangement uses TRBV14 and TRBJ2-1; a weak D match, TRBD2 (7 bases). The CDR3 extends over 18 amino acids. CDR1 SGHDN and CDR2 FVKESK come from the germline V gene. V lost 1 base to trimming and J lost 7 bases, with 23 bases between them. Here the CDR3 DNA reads TGTGCCAGCAGCCAAGGTTGGCGGGGGCCCCCACAATTAAATGAGCAGTTCTTC. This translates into CASSQGWRGPPQLNEQFF. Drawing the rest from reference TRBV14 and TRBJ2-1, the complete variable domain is EAGVTQFPSHSVIEKGQTVTLRCDPISGHDNLYWYRRVMGKEIKFLLHFVKESKQDESGMPNNRFLAERTGGTYSTLKVQPAELEDSGVYFCASSQGWRGPPQLNEQFFGPGTRLTVL.

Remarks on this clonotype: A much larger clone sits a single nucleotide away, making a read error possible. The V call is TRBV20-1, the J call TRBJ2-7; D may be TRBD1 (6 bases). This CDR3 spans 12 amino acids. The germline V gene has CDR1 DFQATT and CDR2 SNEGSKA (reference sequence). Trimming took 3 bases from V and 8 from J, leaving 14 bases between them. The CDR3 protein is CSASGTKTKQYF. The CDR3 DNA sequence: TGCAGTGCTAGCGGGACAAAGACCAAGCAGTACTTC.

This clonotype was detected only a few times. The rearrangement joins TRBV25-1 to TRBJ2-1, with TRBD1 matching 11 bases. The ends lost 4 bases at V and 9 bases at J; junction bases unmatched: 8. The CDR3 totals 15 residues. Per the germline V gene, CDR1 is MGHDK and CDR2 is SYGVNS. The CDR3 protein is CASSVGQGARGEQFF. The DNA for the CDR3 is TGTGCCAGCAGTGTCGGACAGGGGGCTCGGGGTGAGCAGTTCTTC.

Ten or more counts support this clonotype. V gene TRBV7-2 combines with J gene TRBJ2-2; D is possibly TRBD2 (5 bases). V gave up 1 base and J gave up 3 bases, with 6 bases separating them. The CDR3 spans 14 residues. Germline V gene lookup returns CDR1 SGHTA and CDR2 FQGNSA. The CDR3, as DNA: TGTGCCAGCAGCTTAGTGGGAGACACCGGGGAGCTGTTTTTT. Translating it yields CASSLVGDTGELFF.

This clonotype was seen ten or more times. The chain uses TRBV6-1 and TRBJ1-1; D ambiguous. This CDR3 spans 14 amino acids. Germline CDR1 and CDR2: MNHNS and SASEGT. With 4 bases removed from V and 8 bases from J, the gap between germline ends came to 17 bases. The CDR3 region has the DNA TGTGCCAGCAGTGGCGGGCCGTACGGAGGAGAAGCTTTCTTT. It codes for CASSGGPYGGEAFF.

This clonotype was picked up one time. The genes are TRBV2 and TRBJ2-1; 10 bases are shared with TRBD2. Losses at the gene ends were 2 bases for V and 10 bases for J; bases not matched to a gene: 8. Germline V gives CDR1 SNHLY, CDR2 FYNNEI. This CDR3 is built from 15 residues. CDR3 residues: CASSESPSGSSEQFF. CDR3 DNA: TGTGCCAGCAGTGAAAGCCCTAGCGGGAGTTCGGAGCAGTTCTTC.

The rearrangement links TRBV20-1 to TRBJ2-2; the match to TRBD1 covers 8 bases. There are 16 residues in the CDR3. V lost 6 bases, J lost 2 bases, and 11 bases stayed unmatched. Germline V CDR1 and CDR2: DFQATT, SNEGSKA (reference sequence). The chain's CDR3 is CSATTRTGQNTGELFF. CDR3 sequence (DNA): TGCAGTGCCACGACCCGGACAGGGCAAAACACCGGGGAGCTGTTTTTT.

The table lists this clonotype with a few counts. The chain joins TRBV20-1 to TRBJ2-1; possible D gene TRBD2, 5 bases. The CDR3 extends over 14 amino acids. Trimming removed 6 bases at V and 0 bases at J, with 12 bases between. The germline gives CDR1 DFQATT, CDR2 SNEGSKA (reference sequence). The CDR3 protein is CSAKGGYSYNEQFF. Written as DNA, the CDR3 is TGCAGTGCCAAAGGCGGGTACTCCTACAATGAGCAGTTCTTC.

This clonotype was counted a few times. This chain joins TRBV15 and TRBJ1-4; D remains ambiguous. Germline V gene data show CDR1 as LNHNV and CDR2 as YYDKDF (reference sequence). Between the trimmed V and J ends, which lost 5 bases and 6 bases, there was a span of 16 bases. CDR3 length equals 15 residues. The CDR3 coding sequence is TGTGCCACCAGCGCCAATCCCACGGGTGATGAAAAACTGTTTTTT. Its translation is CATSANPTGDEKLFF. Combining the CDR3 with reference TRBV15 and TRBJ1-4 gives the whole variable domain DAMVIQNPRYQVTQFGKPVTLSCSQTLNHNVMYWYQQKSSQAPKLLFHYYDKDFNNEADTPDNFQSRRPNTSFCFLDIRSPGLGDTAMYLCATSANPTGDEKLFFGSGTQLSVL.

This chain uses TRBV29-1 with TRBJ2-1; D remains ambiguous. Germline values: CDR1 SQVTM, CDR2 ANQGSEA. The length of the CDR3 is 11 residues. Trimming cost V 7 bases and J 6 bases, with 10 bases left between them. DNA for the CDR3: TGCAGCGCTGGGTGGGGCAATGAGCAGTTCTTC. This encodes CSAGWGNEQFF.

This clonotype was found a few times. The CDR3 loop reads CACKGVYGYTF. For the CDR3, the DNA is TGTGCCTGTAAGGGCGTCTATGGCTACACCTTC. The chain employs TRBV12-3 or TRBV12-4 and TRBJ1-2; D gene ambiguous. There are 11 residues in the CDR3. V gave up 11 bases and J gave up 4 bases, with 11 bases separating them.

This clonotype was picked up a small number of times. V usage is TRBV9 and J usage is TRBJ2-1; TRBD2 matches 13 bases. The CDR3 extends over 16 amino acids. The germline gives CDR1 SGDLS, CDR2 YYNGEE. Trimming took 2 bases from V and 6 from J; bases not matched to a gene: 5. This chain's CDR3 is CASSVRLAGGSNEQFF. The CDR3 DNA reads TGTGCCAGCAGCGTCCGACTAGCGGGGGGATCCAATGAGCAGTTCTTC. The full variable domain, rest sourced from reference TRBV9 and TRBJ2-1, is DSGVTQTPKHLITATGQRVTLRCSPRSGDLSVYWYQQSLDQGLQFLIQYYNGEERAKGNILERFSAQQFPDLHSELNLSSLELGDSALYFCASSVRLAGGSNEQFFGPGTRLTVL.